These T cell receptor beta chains were read from a single sample in a study of identical twins. Using its own MiXCR run on the 5' RACE reads, TCRdb lists one record per CDR3 protein. Counted here are hundreds of thousands of distinct CDR3 sequences, under 9.5% occurring once; the ten biggest clones make up 2.1%. The same specimen was also included in a second study, on yellow fever vaccine responses in identical twins.

What was sequenced was memory (CD45RO+) T cells sorted from blood. The receptor source for this set is a woman in her late teens or twenties in good health. The CDR3 runs from the conserved cysteine through the conserved F or W. Each record gives: clone size, D gene, J gene, V gene, CDR3 DNA, CDR3 protein. The D gene is left open where the match is weak. The size entry is marked missing in some rows and otherwise reads once, few, many or a size class.

abundance: -; d_gene: TRBD1; j_gene: TRBJ1-1; v_gene: TRBV18; CDR3nt: TGTGCCAGCTCACAACATTCAGGGGGCTCGGACACTGAAGCTTTCTTT; CDR3aa: CASSQHSGGSDTEAFF
abundance: many; d_gene: -; j_gene: TRBJ2-2; v_gene: TRBV12-3/TRBV12-4; CDR3nt: TGTGCCAGCAGTCCGCAAGTCGGGGCCGGGGAGCTGTTTTTT; CDR3aa: CASSPQVGAGELFF
abundance: -; d_gene: -; j_gene: TRBJ1-2; v_gene: TRBV20-1; CDR3nt: TGCAGTGCTAGGTCTGATAGGGTCGGCTACACCTTC; CDR3aa: CSARSDRVGYTF
abundance: -; d_gene: -; j_gene: TRBJ1-1; v_gene: TRBV20-1; CDR3nt: TGCAGTGCTAGAGATCGGGTCAGGGGGAACACTGAAGCTTTCTTT; CDR3aa: CSARDRVRGNTEAFF
abundance: many; d_gene: -; j_gene: TRBJ2-3; v_gene: TRBV10-1; CDR3nt: TGCGCCAGCAGTGATCGGAGGGGCACAGATACGCAGTATTTT; CDR3aa: CASSDRRGTDTQYF
abundance: many; d_gene: -; j_gene: TRBJ2-3; v_gene: TRBV6-4; CDR3nt: TGTGCCAGCAGTGACTCGGTCGGAGACACAGATACGCAGTATTTT; CDR3aa: CASSDSVGDTDTQYF
abundance: many; d_gene: TRBD2; j_gene: TRBJ2-1; v_gene: TRBV11-2; CDR3nt: TGTGCCAGCAGCCTCTGGGCGTTGCGGGGGGGCCTGAACAATGAGCAGTTCTTC; CDR3aa: CASSLWALRGGLNNEQFF
abundance: many; d_gene: -; j_gene: TRBJ2-1; v_gene: TRBV28; CDR3nt: TGTGCCAGCAGTCGTTACAATGAGCAGTTCTTC; CDR3aa: CASSRYNEQFF
abundance: -; d_gene: -; j_gene: TRBJ2-3; v_gene: TRBV20-1; CDR3nt: TGCAGTGCTAGTAACAGGGCCCTCGAGATCACAGATACGCAGTATTTT; CDR3aa: CSASNRALEITDTQYF
abundance: few; d_gene: -; j_gene: TRBJ2-2; v_gene: TRBV14; CDR3nt: TGTGCCAGCAGCCATTCCCAGCGGACCCGGAGGGGGGAGCTGTTTTTT; CDR3aa: CASSHSQRTRRGELFF
abundance: few; d_gene: -; j_gene: TRBJ2-1; v_gene: TRBV19; CDR3nt: TGTGCCAGTAGTCGGAGGGGAACCAATGAGCAGTTCTTC; CDR3aa: CASSRRGTNEQFF
abundance: many; d_gene: TRBD2; j_gene: TRBJ2-1; v_gene: TRBV12-3/TRBV12-4; CDR3nt: TGTGCCAGCAGTTCTAGCGGGAGGGACAATGAGCAGTTCTTC; CDR3aa: CASSSSGRDNEQFF
abundance: many; d_gene: -; j_gene: TRBJ1-5; v_gene: TRBV20-1; CDR3nt: TGCAGTGCTCGGTATAGCAATCAGCCCCAGCATTTT; CDR3aa: CSARYSNQPQHF
abundance: -; d_gene: -; j_gene: TRBJ1-5; v_gene: TRBV11-2; CDR3nt: TGTGCCAGCAGCTTAGGAGAAAATGGTCAGCCCCAGCATTTT; CDR3aa: CASSLGENGQPQHF
abundance: -; d_gene: -; j_gene: TRBJ2-5; v_gene: TRBV7-9; CDR3nt: TGTGCCAGCAGCTTAACTCAGGGAGCCGCAGAGACCCAGTACTTC; CDR3aa: CASSLTQGAAETQYF
abundance: few; d_gene: -; j_gene: TRBJ2-2; v_gene: TRBV11-2; CDR3nt: TGTGCCAGCAACTACTTTAGGGTAGCCGGGGAGCTGTTTTTT; CDR3aa: CASNYFRVAGELFF